This T cell receptor (beta chain) was found in a study of metastatic and nonmetastatic thyroid tumors. Study summary: Repertoires from blood and tumor or nodule tissue of malignant and benign thyroid patients were compared.

V was pared by 2 bases and J by 3 bases, with 8 bases of the junction left unmatched. The CDR3 sequence is 16 residues long. The germline V gene encodes CDR1 LNHDA and CDR2 SQIVND (reference sequence). This clone was counted many times. Its specificity is not known. No patient had received any treatment before thyroid surgery. Per the original methods: It was from CDR3 differences across clinicopathological groups that a distant-metastasis classifier for papillary thyroid cancer was built. TCRdb re-called clones via MiXCR from the PCR reads. The V and J calls here are based on TCRdb, not the publication. Of 65,000 to 70,000 clones listed, approximately 15% are singletons. Study observations and caveats: Benign nodules were reported to have significantly lower TCR beta diversity than malignant thyroid tumors, in blood and tumor.

V and J are TRBV19 and TRBJ2-7, with TRBD2 identical over 9 bases. The TCR was taken from a male donor with papillary thyroid cancer or a benign thyroid nodule (not recorded which). Some clones in this sample may be carry-over from other donors' samples. The specimen was blood. CDR3 sequence (DNA): TGTGCCAGTAGTATAAACCCTAGCGGGACTTTCTACGAGCAGTACTTC. Translated, it gives CASSINPSGTFYEQYF.